This record covers a single T cell receptor beta chain. This sample is part of a study of shared clonotypes between healthy human individuals. TCRdb's copy holds only in-frame clones and misses some; the assay was immunoSEQ multiplex PCR. The table lists roughly 2,000,000 clones, roughly 95% of them singletons, with approximately 1% in the top ten. Naive CD8 isolation took CD45RO-negative cells positively selected for CCR7 and excluded terminally differentiated effector memory CD45RA+ cells. The ends lost 3 bases at V and 1 base at J; junction bases unmatched: 2. Germline CDR1 reads SGHTA; CDR2 reads FQGNSA. The CDR3 covers 14 residues.

This receptor was identified in a man aged 18 to 29 in good health. The chain uses TRBV7-2 and TRBJ2-5; 7 nucleotides line up with TRBD2. Source material: naive CD8+ T cells sorted from blood. The CDR3 spells CASSFLAGQETQYF. CDR3 coding DNA: TGTGCCAGCAGCTTTTTAGCGGGCCAAGAGACCCAGTACTTC. Together with reference TRBV7-2 and TRBJ2-5, the CDR3 gives the full variable domain: GAGVSQSPSNKVTEKGKDVELRCDPISGHTALYWYRQSLGQGLEFLIYFQGNSAPDKSGLPSDRFSAERTGGSVSTLTIQRTQQEDSAVYLCASSFLAGQETQYFGPGTRLLVL.